Below, 15 T cell receptor beta chains from the same sample are listed, as sequenced in a study of T-cell memory formation after mild COVID-19. One entry per CDR3 protein results from TCRdb running MiXCR on the 5' RACE reads. The profile shows tens of thousands of distinct CDR3 sequences, roughly 7% of them singletons. The material sequenced was PBMCs or a T cell subset sorted from them (not recorded which). Source of these receptors: an adult who had mild COVID-19 (a few samples of this study predate the infection). Cell type and time point are not known.

The V and J genes are TRBV6-1 and TRBJ2-2; D is unresolved. The V gene's germline CDR1 is MNHNS and CDR2 SASEGT. V was trimmed by 6 bases and J by 0 bases, leaving 8 bases between them. This CDR3 has 14 amino acids. CDR3 sequence (DNA): TGTGCCAGCAGGGTCGATACGAACACCGGGGAGCTGTTTTTT. Protein: CASRVDTNTGELFF.

The chain combines TRBV10-3 with TRBJ1-1; TRBD1 is a possible D gene (6 bases). The CDR3 is 15 amino acids. Germline lookup yields CDR1 ENHRY and CDR2 SYGVKD. Trimming took off 0 bases at V and 1 base at J, with 9 bases between the two ends. This CDR3 reads CAISESGGGNTEAFF. The CDR3 DNA reads TGTGCCATCAGTGAGTCGGGGGGCGGGAACACTGAAGCTTTCTTT.

This clonotype was seen many times. The V and J genes are TRBV5-1 and TRBJ2-1; a weak D match, TRBD2 (5 bases). Trimming took off 0 bases at V and 6 bases at J, with 19 bases between the two ends. Germline V gives CDR1 SGHRS, CDR2 YFSETQ. This CDR3 comprises 17 residues. The CDR3 region has the DNA TGCGCCAGCAGCTTGGCGAAGGGAATTGATCGGGGCAATGAGCAGTTCTTC. Translation gives CASSLAKGIDRGNEQFF.

The chain joins TRBV5-1 to TRBJ1-2, with no clear D. V was cut by 2 bases and J by 4 bases, with 15 bases left in between. This CDR3 is built from 15 residues. Germline loops: CDR1 SGHRS, CDR2 YFSETQ. The CDR3 sequence is CASSFNGNLIYGYTF. CDR3 in DNA: TGCGCCAGCAGCTTCAACGGGAACCTAATCTATGGCTACACCTTC.

This clonotype showed up many times. The V and J genes are TRBV5-1 and TRBJ2-3; a possible D gene is TRBD2 (5 bases). Germline values: CDR1 SGHRS, CDR2 YFSETQ. V was cut by 2 bases and J by 7 bases, with 8 bases left in between. The CDR3 is 12 amino acids. The CDR3, as DNA: TGCGCCAGCAGCTTAGAGGGTTATACGCAGTATTTT. Its translation is CASSLEGYTQYF.

This sequence joins TRBV5-1 and TRBJ1-2; possible D gene TRBD1, 6 bases. This CDR3 is 13 amino acids long. The ends were cut back, 5 bases at V and 4 bases at J, with 12 bases in the middle. Germline CDR1 is SGHRS and CDR2 is YFSETQ. The CDR3 reads CASRTGGGYGYTF. The CDR3 nucleotides are TGCGCCAGCAGGACTGGGGGCGGCTATGGCTACACCTTC.

V and J are TRBV18 and TRBJ2-1, with 9 nucleotides matching TRBD1. In germline, CDR1 is KGHSH, CDR2 LQKENI. The CDR3 consists of 17 residues. J gave up 6 bases and V 5 bases, and 14 bases lay outside the gene matches. For the CDR3, the DNA is TGTGCCAGCTCAGCAGGGCTCCGGGACAGGGCCCGCAATGAGCAGTTCTTC. Its translation: CASSAGLRDRARNEQFF.

The chain links TRBV9 to TRBJ2-3; either TRBD1 or TRBD2 may supply D (5 bases each). Germline V gene data show CDR1 as SGDLS and CDR2 as YYNGEE. The CDR3 loop spans 17 amino acids. Trimming shortened V by 0 bases and J by 4 bases, and 18 bases separated the two germline ends. As DNA, the CDR3 is TGTGCCAGCAGCGTAGCGTCGGGTGGGGGTGTTGCAGATACGCAGTATTTT. This sequence encodes CASSVASGGGVADTQYF.

As concerns this clonotype: This sequence may be a read error, since a much larger clone differs from it by one base. This rearrangement joins TRBV15 to TRBJ2-1; tentatively, D is TRBD1 or TRBD2 (6 bases each). Germline V CDR1 and CDR2: LNHNV, YYDKDF (reference sequence). The CDR3 length is 16 residues. Between the trimmed V and J ends, which lost 3 bases and 2 bases, there was a span of 14 bases. The DNA of the CDR3 is TGTGCCACCAGCAGGAAGGAGGGGGGCACCTACAATGAGCAGTTCTTC. Encoded protein: CATSRKEGGTYNEQFF.

The rearrangement joins TRBV4-2 to TRBJ2-7; maybe TRBD2 (6 bases). Germline assignment: CDR1 LGHNA and CDR2 YNFKEQ. Trimming took off 0 bases at V and 2 bases at J, with 8 bases between the two ends. The CDR3 has 14 residues. The CDR3 sequence: CASSQDGGTYEQYF. The CDR3 DNA follows: TGTGCCAGCAGCCAAGATGGGGGGACCTACGAGCAGTACTTC.

V is TRBV5-6 and J is TRBJ2-3; D call uncertain. V was pared by 4 bases and J by 0 bases, with 15 bases between. The CDR3 is made up of 16 amino acids. Germline CDR1 is SGHDT and CDR2 is YYEEEE. CDR3 coding DNA: TGTGCCAGCAGCATTTTAAGTGATTCTAGCACAGATACGCAGTATTTT. Translating it yields CASSILSDSSTDTQYF.

The sample holds many counts of this clonotype. The V call is TRBV23-1, the J call TRBJ2-1; a weak D match, TRBD1 (6 bases). TRBV23-1 is an ORF for which the function is uncertain. This CDR3 is built from 16 residues. Trimming left V 0 bases short and J 0 bases short, with 9 bases between. As DNA, the CDR3 is TGCGCCAGCAGTCAATCGAGGGGGACCTCCTACAATGAGCAGTTCTTC. This encodes CASSQSRGTSYNEQFF.

This clonotype was recorded at least ten times. J is TRBJ2-1 and V is TRBV20-1, with a possible D match to TRBD1 (5 bases). V was pared by 5 bases and J by 8 bases, with 16 bases between. This CDR3 is 13 amino acids long. The germline CDR1 and CDR2 sequences are DFQATT and SNEGSKA (reference sequence). The CDR3 coding sequence is TGCAGTGCTCACAGGCCCTCGGCCGATGAGCAGTTCTTC. Its translation is CSAHRPSADEQFF.

This clonotype was seen at least ten times. The chain joins TRBV7-3 to TRBJ2-1; D possibly corresponds to TRBD1 (6 bases). The CDR3 has 15 amino acids. The germline CDR1 and CDR2 sequences are SGHTA and FQGTGA. Trimming left V 5 bases short and J 6 bases short, with 17 bases between. CDR3 nucleotide sequence: TGTGCCAGCAGCCAGCGCGCCTCAGGGGTCAATGAGCAGTTCTTC. Translating gives CASSQRASGVNEQFF.

The DNA for the CDR3 is TGTGCCAGCAGCCCGGGGACAGTTTATGGCTACACCTTC. This codes for CASSPGTVYGYTF. V and J are TRBV7-3 and TRBJ1-2, with TRBD1 matching 7 bases. CDR1 is SGHTA, CDR2 FQGTGA, per germline. V shed 5 bases, J shed 5 bases, and the junction held 5 bases outside the gene matches. This CDR3 has 13 amino acids.